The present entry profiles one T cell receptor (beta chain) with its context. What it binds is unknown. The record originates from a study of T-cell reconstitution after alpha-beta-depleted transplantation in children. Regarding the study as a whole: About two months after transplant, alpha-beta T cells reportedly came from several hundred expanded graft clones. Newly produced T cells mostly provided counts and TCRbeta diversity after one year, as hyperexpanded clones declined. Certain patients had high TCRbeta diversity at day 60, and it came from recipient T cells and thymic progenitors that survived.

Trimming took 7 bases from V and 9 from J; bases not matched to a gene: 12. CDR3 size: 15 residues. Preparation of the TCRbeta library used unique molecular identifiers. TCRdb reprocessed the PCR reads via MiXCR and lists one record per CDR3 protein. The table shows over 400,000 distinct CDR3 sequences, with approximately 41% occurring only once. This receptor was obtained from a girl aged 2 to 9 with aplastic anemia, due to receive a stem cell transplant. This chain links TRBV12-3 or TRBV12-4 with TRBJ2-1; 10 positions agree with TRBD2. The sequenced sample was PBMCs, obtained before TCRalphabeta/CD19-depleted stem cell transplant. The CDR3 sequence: CASKDPGLAYTEQFF. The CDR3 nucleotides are TGTGCCAGCAAAGACCCGGGACTAGCGTATACTGAGCAGTTCTTC.